This T cell receptor beta chain is drawn from a study of radiotherapy plus CTLA-4 blockade in lung cancer. Study results and caveats: Clones of tumor-derived TCRs expanded in blood after radiotherapy plus ipilimumab.

Some clones are missing from TCRdb's copy, which holds only in-frame ones; the method was immunoSEQ multiplex PCR. The sample lists 85,000 to 95,000 clones; 80% to 85% were seen once. This clone has a single count. Its antigen is currently unknown. Deletions cut 5 bases from V and 7 bases from J, with 9 bases between. This CDR3 has 12 amino acids. Germline CDR1 reads MNHNS; CDR2 reads SASEGT. The rearrangement uses TRBV6-1 and TRBJ2-1; D not certain. Specimen: peripheral blood, collected from a patient treated with radiotherapy plus ipilimumab. The sequence derives from a human donor with non-small cell lung cancer that progressed on radiotherapy plus ipilimumab. The chain's CDR3 is CASSTARNEQFF. The CDR3 nucleotides read TGTGCCAGCAGTACAGCTAGGAATGAGCAGTTCTTC.